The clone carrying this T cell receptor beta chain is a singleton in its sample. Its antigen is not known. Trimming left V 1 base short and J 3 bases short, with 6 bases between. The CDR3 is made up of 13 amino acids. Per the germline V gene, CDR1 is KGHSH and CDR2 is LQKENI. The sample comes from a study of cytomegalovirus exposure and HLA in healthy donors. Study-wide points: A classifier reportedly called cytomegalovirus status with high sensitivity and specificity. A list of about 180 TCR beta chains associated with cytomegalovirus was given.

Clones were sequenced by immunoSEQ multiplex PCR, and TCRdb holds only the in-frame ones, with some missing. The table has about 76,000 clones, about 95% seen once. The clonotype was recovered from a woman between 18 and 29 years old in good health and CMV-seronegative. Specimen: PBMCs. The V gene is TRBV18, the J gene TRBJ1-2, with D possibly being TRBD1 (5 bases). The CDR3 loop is CASSPHRYYGYTF. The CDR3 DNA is TGTGCCAGCTCACCACACAGGTACTATGGCTACACCTTC. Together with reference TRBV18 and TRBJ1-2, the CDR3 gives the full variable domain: NAGVMQNPRHLVRRRGQEARLRCSPMKGHSHVYWYRQLPEEGLKFMVYLQKENIIDESGMPKERFSAEFPKEGPSILRIQQVVRGDSAAYFCASSPHRYYGYTFGSGTRLTVV.